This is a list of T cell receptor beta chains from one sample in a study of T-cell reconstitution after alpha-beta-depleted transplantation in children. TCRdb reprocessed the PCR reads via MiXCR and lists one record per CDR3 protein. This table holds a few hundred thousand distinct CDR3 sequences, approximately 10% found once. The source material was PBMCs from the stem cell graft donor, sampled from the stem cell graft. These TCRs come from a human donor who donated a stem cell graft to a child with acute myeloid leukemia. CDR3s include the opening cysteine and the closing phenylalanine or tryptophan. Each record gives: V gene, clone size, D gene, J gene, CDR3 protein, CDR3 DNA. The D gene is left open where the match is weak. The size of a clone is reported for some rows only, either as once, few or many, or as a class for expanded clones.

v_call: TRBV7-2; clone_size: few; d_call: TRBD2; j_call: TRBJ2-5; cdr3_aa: CASSFPTSGGETQYF; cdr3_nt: TGTGCCAGCAGCTTTCCAACTAGCGGAGGAGAGACCCAGTACTTC
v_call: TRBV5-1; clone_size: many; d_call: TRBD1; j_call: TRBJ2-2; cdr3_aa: CASRSTGADTGELFF; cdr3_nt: TGCGCCAGCAGGTCGACAGGGGCGGACACCGGGGAGCTGTTTTTT
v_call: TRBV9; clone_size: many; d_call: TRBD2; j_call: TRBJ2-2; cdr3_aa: CASRTDGGGTGELFF; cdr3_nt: TGTGCCAGCAGGACCGACGGGGGGGGCACCGGGGAGCTGTTTTTT
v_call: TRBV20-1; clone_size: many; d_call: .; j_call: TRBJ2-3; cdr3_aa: CSARRGTDTQYF; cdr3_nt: TGCAGTGCTAGGAGGGGCACAGATACGCAGTATTTT
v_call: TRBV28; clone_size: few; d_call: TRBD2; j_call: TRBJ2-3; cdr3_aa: CASRTSGGSRADTQYF; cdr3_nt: TGTGCCAGCAGGACTAGCGGGGGGTCCCGCGCAGATACGCAGTATTTT
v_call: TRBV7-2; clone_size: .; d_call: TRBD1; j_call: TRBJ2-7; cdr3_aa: CASSGQGQGANEQYF; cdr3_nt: TGTGCCAGCAGCGGGCAGGGACAGGGGGCGAACGAGCAGTACTTC
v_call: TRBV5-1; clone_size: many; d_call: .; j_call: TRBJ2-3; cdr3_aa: CASSLGEITDTQYF; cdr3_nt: TGCGCCAGCAGCTTGGGAGAGATCACAGATACGCAGTATTTT
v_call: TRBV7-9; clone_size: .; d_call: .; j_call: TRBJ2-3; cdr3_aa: CASSFMKATDTQYF; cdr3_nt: TGTGCCAGCAGCTTCATGAAGGCTACAGATACGCAGTATTTT
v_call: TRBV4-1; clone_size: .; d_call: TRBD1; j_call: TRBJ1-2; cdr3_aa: CASSQNTGAGYTF; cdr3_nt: TGCGCCAGCAGCCAGAATACAGGGGCCGGCTACACCTTC
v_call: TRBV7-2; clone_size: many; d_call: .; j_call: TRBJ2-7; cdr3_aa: CASSLRDEQYF; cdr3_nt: TGTGCCAGCAGCTTAAGAGACGAGCAGTACTTC
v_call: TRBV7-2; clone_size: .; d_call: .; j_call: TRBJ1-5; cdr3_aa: CASSSFTGPRNQPQHF; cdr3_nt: TGTGCCAGCAGCAGTTTTACAGGGCCGAGAAATCAGCCCCAGCATTTT
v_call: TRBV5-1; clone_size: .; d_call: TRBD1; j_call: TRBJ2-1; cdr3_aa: CASSSGQGPYNEQFF; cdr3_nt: TGCGCCAGCAGCTCTGGACAGGGGCCTTACAATGAGCAGTTCTTC
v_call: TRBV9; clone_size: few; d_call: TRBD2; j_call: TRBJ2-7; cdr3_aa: CASSVGGTSGDEQYF; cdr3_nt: TGTGCCAGCAGCGTAGGAGGGACTAGCGGAGACGAGCAGTACTTC
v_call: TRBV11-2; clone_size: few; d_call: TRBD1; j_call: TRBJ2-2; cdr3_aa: CASLSAVGQVSWLNTGELFF; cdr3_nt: TGTGCCAGTCTATCCGCCGTCGGACAGGTCTCTTGGCTGAACACCGGGGAGCTGTTTTTT
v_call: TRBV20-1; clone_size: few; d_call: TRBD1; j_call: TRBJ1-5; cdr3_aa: CSAPGTDYQPQHF; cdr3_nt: TGCAGTGCCCCCGGGACAGATTATCAGCCCCAGCATTTT
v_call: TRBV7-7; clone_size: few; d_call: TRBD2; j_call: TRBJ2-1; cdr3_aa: CASSPRLAGSSYNEQFF; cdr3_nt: TGTGCTAGCAGCCCCCGGCTAGCGGGGAGCTCCTACAATGAGCAGTTCTTC
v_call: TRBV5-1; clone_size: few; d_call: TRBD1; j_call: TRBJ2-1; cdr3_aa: CASSAGTAAASYNEQFF; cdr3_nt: TGCGCCAGCAGCGCCGGGACAGCTGCTGCTTCCTACAATGAGCAGTTCTTC
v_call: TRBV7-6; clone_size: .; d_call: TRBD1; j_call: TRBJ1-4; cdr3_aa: CASSTRGFSTGKLFF; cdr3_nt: TGTGCCAGCAGTACCAGGGGGTTTTCAACGGGTAAACTGTTTTTT
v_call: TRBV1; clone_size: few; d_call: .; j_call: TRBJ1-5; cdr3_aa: CTSTLRGVLNQPQHF; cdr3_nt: TGCACCAGCACCCTCAGGGGGGTCTTAAATCAGCCCCAGCATTTT
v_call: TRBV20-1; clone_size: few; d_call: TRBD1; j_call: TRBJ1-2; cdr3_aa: CSATGQEATNYGYTF; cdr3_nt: TGCAGTGCTACGGGACAGGAGGCTACTAACTATGGCTACACCTTC
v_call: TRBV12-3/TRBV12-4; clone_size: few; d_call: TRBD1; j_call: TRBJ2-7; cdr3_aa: CASRGQGIDEQYF; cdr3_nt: TGTGCCAGCAGGGGACAGGGGATCGACGAGCAGTACTTC
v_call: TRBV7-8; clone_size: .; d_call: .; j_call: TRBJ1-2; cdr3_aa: CASSLGPEDFYGYTF; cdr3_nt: TGTGCCAGCAGCTTAGGTCCGGAGGATTTCTATGGCTACACCTTC
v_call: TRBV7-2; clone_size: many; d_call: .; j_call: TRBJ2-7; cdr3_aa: CASSENSGRYEQYF; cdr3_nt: TGTGCCAGCAGCGAAAACTCCGGCCGCTACGAGCAGTACTTC
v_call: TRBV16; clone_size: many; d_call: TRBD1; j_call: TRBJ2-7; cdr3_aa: CASSPRDRGLEQYF; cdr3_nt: TGTGCCAGCAGCCCCCGGGACAGGGGGCTCGAGCAGTACTTC
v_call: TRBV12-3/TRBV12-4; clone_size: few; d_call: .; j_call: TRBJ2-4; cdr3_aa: CASSRQGGIQYF; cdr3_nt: TGTGCCAGCAGTCGACAGGGAGGTATTCAGTACTTC
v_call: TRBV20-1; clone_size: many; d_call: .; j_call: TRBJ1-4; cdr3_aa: CSARPYRATNEKLFF; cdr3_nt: TGCAGTGCTAGACCGTACAGGGCAACTAATGAAAAACTGTTTTTT
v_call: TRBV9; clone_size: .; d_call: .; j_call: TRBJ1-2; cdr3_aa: CASRTLGGIAGYTF; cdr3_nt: TGTGCCAGCAGGACGCTGGGGGGTATTGCTGGCTACACCTTC
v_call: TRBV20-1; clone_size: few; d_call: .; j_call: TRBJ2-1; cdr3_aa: CSARESSSYNEQFF; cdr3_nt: TGCAGTGCTAGAGAAAGTAGCTCCTACAATGAGCAGTTCTTC
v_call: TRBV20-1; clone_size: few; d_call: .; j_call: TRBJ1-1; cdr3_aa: CSARSYRAAEAFF; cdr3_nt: TGCAGTGCTAGGTCCTACAGGGCCGCTGAAGCTTTCTTT
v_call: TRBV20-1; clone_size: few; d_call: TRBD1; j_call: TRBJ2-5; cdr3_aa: CSARDSRGRETQYF; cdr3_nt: TGCAGTGCTAGAGATAGCAGGGGGCGAGAGACCCAGTACTTC
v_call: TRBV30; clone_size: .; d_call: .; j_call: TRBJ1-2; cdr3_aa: CAWGGDRIYGYTF; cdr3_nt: TGTGCCTGGGGGGGTGACAGAATCTATGGCTACACCTTC
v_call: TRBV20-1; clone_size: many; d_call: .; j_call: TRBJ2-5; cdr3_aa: CSASSREETQYF; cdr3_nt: TGCAGTGCTAGTTCTAGAGAAGAGACCCAGTACTTC
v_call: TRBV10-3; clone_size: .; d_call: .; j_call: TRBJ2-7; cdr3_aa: CAISDYGESSYEQYF; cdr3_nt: TGTGCCATCAGTGATTATGGGGAGAGCTCCTACGAGCAGTACTTC
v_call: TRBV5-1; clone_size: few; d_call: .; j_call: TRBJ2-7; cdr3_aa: CASSTRVGDEQYF; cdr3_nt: TGCGCCAGCAGCACCAGGGTAGGGGACGAGCAGTACTTC
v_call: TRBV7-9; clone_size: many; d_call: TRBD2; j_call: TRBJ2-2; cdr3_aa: CASSSGLAGTGELFF; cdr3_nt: TGTGCCAGCAGCTCGGGACTAGCCGGCACCGGGGAGCTGTTTTTT
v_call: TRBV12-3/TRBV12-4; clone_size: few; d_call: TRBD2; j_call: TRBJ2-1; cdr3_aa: CASFEGTSGLYNEQFF; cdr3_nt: TGTGCCAGCTTTGAAGGGACTAGCGGGCTCTACAATGAGCAGTTCTTC
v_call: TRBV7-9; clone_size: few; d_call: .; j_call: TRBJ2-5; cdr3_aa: CATGTSKETQYF; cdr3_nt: TGTGCCACCGGGACTTCCAAAGAGACCCAGTACTTC
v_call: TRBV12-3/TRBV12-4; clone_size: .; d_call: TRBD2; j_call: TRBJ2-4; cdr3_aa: CASSLSQLADIQYF; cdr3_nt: TGTGCCAGCAGTTTATCCCAACTAGCGGACATTCAGTACTTC
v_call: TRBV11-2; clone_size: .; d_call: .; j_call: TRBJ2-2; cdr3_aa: CASSPAVSGTGELFF; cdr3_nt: TGTGCCAGCAGCCCCGCCGTTTCGGGCACCGGGGAGCTGTTTTTT
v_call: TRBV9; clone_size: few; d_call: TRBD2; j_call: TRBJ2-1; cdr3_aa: CASSPGSGGLPSSYNEQFF; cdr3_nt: TGTGCCAGCAGCCCTGGGAGCGGGGGGCTCCCGAGCTCCTACAATGAGCAGTTCTTC
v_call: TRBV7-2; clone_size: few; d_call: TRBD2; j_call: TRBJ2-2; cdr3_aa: CASSSRSGSLHTGELFF; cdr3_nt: TGTGCCAGCAGCTCACGCAGCGGGAGTTTACACACCGGGGAGCTGTTTTTT
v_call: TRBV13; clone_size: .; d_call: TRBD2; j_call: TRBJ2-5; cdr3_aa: CASSPRISGVETQYF; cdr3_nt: TGTGCCAGCAGCCCCCGGATAAGCGGGGTGGAGACCCAGTACTTC
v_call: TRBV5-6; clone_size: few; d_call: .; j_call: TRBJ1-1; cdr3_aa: CASSSGDGGNTEAFF; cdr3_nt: TGTGCCAGCAGCTCGGGAGATGGGGGGAACACTGAAGCTTTCTTT
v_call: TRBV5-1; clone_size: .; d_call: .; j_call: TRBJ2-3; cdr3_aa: CASREGGTDTQYF; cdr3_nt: TGCGCCAGCAGAGAAGGCGGCACAGATACGCAGTATTTT
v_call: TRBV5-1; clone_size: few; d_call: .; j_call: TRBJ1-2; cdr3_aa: CASSLEGSGANYGYTF; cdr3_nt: TGCGCCAGCAGCTTGGAGGGTTCGGGGGCTAACTATGGCTACACCTTC
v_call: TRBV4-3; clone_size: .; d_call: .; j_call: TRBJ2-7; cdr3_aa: CASSQHSGNYEQYF; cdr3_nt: TGCGCCAGCAGCCAACATAGCGGAAACTACGAGCAGTACTTC
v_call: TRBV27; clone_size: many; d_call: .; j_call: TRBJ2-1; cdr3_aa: CASSLAEGEQFF; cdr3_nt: TGTGCCAGCAGTTTAGCGGAGGGCGAGCAGTTCTTC
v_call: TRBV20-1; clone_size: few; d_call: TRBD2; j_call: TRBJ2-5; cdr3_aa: CRGGTSGWETQYF; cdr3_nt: TGCAGGGGAGGGACTAGCGGGTGGGAGACCCAGTACTTC
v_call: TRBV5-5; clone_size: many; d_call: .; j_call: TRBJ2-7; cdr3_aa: CASSLALYYEQYF; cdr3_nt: TGTGCCAGCAGCTTGGCACTTTACTACGAGCAGTACTTC
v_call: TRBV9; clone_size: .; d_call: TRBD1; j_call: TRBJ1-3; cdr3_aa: CASSLNPGTAGNTIYF; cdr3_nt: TGTGCCAGCAGCCTTAACCCCGGGACAGCTGGAAACACCATATATTTT
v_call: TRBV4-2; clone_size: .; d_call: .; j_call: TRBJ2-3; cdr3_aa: CASSPGDLSDTQYF; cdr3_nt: TGTGCCAGCAGCCCAGGGGACTTGAGCGATACGCAGTATTTT
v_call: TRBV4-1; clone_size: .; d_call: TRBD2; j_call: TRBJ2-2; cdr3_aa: CASSQEYGTSGGANGELFF; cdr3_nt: TGCGCCAGCAGCCAAGAATATGGGACTAGCGGGGGGGCGAACGGGGAGCTGTTTTTT
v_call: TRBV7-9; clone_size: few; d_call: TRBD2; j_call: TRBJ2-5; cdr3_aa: CASSRGLAGNQETQYF; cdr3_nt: TGTGCCAGCAGCCGTGGACTAGCGGGGAACCAAGAGACCCAGTACTTC
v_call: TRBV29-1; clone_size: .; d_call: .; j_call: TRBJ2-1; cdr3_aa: CSLGKTDNEQFF; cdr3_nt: TGCAGCCTGGGGAAGACAGACAATGAGCAGTTCTTC
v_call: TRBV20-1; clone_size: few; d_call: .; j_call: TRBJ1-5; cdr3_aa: CSARVPGYNQPQHF; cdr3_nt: TGCAGTGCTAGAGTACCCGGCTACAATCAGCCCCAGCATTTT